The 2 T cell receptor beta chains below were found in one sample sequenced in a study of PD-L1 blockade in urothelial cancer. This table comes from immunoSEQ multiplex PCR, and its TCRdb copy is limited to in-frame clones, with some not included. The repertoire holds around 66,000 clones, with about 90% as singletons. Time point here: peripheral blood 6 weeks after treatment start. Here the sequenced sample was PBMCs, taken around atezolizumab (anti-PD-L1) treatment. Source of these receptors: a man in his 60s with urothelial cancer.

The V gene is TRBV27, the J gene TRBJ1-3; no reliable D call. Germline V gene lookup returns CDR1 MNHEY and CDR2 SMNVEV (reference sequence). This CDR3 has 14 residues. V lost 1 base, J lost 4 bases, and 8 bases lay in between. The CDR3 DNA sequence: TGTGCCAGCAGTTTATTTCCGGGGGGAAACACCATATATTTT. It yields the protein CASSLFPGGNTIYF.

This chain joins TRBV19 and TRBJ1-2; 10 bases line up with TRBD1. V was clipped by 4 bases and J by 0 bases; unmatched bases: 5. Germline loops: CDR1 LNHDA, CDR2 SQIVND (reference sequence). The CDR3 has 16 amino acids. CDR3 protein: CASSRQGASANYGYTF. CDR3 nucleotide sequence: TGTGCCAGTAGTAGACAGGGGGCGTCCGCTAACTATGGCTACACCTTC.